The source of this TCR beta chain is a study of follicular helper T cells after annual influenza vaccination. The time point: 2015-2016 season, 7 days after influenza vaccination. TCRdb's copy holds only in-frame clones and misses some; the assay was immunoSEQ multiplex PCR. This table has 6,500 to 7,000 clones, 82% appearing once. Germline V CDR1 and CDR2: SGHAT, FQNNGV. V gave up 7 bases and J gave up 1 base; unmatched junction bases: 8. The CDR3 contains 18 residues. Here the sequenced sample was CXCR5- memory CD4+ T cells sorted from blood, taken 7 days after influenza vaccination. This clonotype was sampled from an adult who received the influenza vaccine. The rearrangement links TRBV11-2 to TRBJ2-1, with 15 nucleotides matching TRBD2. CDR3 protein: CASTKRGTSGGSYNEQFF. CDR3 in DNA: TGTGCCAGCACCAAACGGGGGACTAGCGGGGGGTCCTACAATGAGCAGTTCTTC.